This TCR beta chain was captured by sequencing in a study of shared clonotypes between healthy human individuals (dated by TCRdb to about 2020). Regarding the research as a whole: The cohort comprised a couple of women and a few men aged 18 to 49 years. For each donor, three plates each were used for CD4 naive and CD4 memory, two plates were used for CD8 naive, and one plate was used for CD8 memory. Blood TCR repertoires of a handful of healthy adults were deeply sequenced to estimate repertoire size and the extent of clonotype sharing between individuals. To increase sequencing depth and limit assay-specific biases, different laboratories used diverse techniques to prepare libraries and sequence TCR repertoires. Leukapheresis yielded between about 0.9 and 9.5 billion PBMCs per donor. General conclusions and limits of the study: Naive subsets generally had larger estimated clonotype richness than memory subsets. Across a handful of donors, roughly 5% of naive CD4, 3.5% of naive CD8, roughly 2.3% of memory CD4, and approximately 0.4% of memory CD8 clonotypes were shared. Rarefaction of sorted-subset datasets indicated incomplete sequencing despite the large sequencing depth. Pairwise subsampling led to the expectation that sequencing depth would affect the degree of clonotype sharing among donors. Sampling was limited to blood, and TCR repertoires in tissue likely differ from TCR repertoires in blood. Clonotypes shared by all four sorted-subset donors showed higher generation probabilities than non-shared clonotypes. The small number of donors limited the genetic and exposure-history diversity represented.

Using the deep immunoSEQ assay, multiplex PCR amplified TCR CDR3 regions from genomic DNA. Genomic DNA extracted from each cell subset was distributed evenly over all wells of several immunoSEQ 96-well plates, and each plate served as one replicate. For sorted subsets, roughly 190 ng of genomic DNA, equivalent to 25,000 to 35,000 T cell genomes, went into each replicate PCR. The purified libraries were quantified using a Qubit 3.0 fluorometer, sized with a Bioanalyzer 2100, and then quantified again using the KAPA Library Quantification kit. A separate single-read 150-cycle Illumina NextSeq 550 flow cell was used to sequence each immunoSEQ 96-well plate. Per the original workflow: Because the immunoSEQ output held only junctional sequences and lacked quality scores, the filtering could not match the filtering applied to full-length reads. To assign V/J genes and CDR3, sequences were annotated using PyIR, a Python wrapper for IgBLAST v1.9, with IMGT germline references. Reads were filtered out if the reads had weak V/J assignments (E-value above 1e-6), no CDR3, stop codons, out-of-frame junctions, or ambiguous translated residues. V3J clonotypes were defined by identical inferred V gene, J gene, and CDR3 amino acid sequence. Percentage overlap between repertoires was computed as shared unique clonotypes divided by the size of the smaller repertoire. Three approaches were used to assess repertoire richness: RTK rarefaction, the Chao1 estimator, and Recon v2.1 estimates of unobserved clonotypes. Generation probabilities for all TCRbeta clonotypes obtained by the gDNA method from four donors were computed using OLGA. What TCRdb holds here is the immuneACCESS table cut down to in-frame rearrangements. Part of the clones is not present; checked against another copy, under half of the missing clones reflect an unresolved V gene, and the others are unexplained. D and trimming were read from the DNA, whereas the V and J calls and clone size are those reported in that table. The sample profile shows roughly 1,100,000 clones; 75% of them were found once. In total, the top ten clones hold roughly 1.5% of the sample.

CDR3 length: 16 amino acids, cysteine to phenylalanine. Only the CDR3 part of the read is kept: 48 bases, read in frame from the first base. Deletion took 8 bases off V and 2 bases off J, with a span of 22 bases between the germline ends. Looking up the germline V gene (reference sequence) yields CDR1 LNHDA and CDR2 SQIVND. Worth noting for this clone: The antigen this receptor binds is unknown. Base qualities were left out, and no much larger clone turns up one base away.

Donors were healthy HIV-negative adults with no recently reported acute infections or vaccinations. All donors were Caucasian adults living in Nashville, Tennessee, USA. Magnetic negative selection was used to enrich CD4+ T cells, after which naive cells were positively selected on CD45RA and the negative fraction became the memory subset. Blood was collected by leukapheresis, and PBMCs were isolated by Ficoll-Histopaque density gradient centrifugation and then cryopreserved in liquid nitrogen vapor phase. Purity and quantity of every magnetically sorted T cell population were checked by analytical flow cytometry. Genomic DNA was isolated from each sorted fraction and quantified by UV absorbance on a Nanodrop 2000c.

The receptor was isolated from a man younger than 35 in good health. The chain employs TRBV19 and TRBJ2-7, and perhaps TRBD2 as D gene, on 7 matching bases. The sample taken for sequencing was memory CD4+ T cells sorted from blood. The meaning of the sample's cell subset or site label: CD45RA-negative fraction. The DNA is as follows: TGTGCCAGTTCTGGGGGGGCCTTCAACGGGGCCTACGAGCAGTACTTC. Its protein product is CASSGGAFNGAYEQYF.